A few counts support the clone carrying this T cell receptor (beta chain). The table came from immunoSEQ multiplex PCR; TCRdb's copy has only in-frame clones and leaves some out. The profile shows about 410,000 clones, just over 85% of them singletons. V dropped 1 base and J dropped 3 bases, with 18 bases sitting between them. Germline V CDR1 and CDR2: SNHLY, FYNNEI. The CDR3 has 17 residues. The data belong to a study of blood T cell repertoires in COVID-19. About the research overall: In each case, the material was cDNA or gDNA derived from T cells, B-cell-depleted T cells, or PBMCs.

The chain recombines TRBV2 with TRBJ1-2; D might be TRBD1 (5 bases). The sequenced material came from peripheral blood. The TCR comes from a woman aged 25 to 39 with active or convalescent COVID-19. CDR3 bases: TGTGCCAGCAGTGAAGAACGCCTGGGGCTCTCGTACTATGGCTACACCTTC. Its protein product is CASSEERLGLSYYGYTF. The complete variable domain, with remaining parts taken from reference TRBV2 and TRBJ1-2, reads EPEVTQTPSHQVTQMGQEVILRCVPISNHLYFYWYRQILGQKVEFLVSFYNNEISEKSEIFDDQFSVERPDGSNFTLKIRSTKLEDSAMYFCASSEERLGLSYYGYTFGSGTRLTVV.